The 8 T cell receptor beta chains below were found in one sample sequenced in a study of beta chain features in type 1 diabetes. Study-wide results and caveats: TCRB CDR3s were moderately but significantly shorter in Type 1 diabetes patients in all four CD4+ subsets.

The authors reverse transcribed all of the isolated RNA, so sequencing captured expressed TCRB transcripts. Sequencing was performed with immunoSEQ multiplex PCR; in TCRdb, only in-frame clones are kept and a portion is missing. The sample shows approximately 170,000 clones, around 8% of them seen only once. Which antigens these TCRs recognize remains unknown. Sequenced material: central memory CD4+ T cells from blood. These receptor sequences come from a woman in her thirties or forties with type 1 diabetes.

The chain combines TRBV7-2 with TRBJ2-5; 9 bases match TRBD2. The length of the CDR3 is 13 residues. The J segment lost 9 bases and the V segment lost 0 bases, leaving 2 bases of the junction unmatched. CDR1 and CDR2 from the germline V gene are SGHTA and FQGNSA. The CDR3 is CASSLAQREAQYF. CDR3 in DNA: TGTGCCAGCAGCTTAGCCCAGCGGGAGGCCCAGTACTTC.

CDR3 amino acids: CSLTDQETQYF. The CDR3 DNA sequence: TGCAGTTTAACGGACCAAGAGACCCAGTACTTC. V gene TRBV20-1 combines with J gene TRBJ2-5; D unresolved. Trimming left V 8 bases short and J 0 bases short, with 7 bases between. CDR3 length: 11 amino acids. Germline CDR1 and CDR2: DFQATT and SNEGSKA (reference sequence).

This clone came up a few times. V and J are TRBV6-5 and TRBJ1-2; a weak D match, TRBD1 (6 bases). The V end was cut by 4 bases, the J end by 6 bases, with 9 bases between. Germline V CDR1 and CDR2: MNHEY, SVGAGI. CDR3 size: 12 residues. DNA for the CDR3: TGTGCCAGCAGTTCGACAGGCGATGGCTACACCTTC. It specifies CASSSTGDGYTF.

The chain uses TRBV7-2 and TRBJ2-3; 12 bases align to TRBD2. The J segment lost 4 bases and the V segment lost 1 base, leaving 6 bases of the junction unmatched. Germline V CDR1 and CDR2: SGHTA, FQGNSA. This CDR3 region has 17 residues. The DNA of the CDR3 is TGTGCCAGCAGCTTAGGGCTGCTAGCGGGGGGGGCAGATACGCAGTATTTT. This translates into CASSLGLLAGGADTQYF.

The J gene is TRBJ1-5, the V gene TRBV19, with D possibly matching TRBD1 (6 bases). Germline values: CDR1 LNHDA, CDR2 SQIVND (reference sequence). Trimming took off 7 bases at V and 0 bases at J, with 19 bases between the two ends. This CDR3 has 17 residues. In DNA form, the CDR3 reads TGTGCCAGTACCCCCAGGGGAGGGTCCCTTAGCAATCAGCCCCAGCATTTT. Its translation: CASTPRGGSLSNQPQHF. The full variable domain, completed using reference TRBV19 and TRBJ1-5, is DGGITQSPKYLFRKEGQNVTLSCEQNLNHDAMYWYRQDPGQGLRLIYYSQIVNDFQKGDIAEGYSVSREKKESFPLTVTSAQKNPTAFYLCASTPRGGSLSNQPQHFGDGTRLSIL.

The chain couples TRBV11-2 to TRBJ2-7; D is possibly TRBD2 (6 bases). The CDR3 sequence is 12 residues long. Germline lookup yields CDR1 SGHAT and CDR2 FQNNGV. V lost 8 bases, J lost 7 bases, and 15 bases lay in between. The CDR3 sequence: CASGREVGEQYF. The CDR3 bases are TGTGCCAGCGGCAGGGAGGTAGGGGAGCAGTACTTC.

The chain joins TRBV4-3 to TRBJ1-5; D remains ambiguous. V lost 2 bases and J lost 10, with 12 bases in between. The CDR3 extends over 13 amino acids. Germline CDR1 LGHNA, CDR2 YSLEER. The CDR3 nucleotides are TGCGCCAGCAGCCAATTAGCTACGAGCCCCCAGCATTTT. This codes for CASSQLATSPQHF.

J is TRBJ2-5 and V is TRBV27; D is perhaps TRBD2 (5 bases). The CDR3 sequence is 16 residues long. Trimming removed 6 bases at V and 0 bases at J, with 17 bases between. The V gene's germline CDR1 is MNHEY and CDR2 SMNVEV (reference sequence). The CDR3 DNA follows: TGTGCCAGCAGCCCCCAGAGACTACTATACCAAGAGACCCAGTACTTC. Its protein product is CASSPQRLLYQETQYF.